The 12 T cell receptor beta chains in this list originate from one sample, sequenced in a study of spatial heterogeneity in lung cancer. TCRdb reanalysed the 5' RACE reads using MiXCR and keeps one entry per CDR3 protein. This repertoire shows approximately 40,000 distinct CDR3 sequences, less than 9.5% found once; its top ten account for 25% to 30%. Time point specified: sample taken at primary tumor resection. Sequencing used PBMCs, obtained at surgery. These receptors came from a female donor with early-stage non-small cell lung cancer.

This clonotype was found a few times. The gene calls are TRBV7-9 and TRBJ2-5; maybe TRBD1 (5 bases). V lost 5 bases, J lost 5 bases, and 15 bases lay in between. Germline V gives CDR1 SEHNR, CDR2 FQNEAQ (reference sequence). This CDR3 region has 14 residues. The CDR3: CASSDSRVSETQYF. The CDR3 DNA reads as TGTGCCAGCAGCGATAGCAGGGTCAGCGAGACCCAGTACTTC.

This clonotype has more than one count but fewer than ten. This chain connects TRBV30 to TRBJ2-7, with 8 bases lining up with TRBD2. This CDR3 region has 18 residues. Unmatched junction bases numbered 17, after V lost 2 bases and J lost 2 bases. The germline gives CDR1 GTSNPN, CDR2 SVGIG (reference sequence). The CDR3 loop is CAWSKGLDTIKLPYEQYF. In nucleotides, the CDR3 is TGTGCCTGGAGTAAGGGACTAGATACTATAAAATTACCCTACGAGCAGTACTTC. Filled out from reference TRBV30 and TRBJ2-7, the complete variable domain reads SQTIHQWPATLVQPVGSPLSLECTVEGTSNPNLYWYRQAAGRGLQLLFYSVGIGQISSEVPQNLSASRPQDRQFILSSKKLLLSDSGFYLCAWSKGLDTIKLPYEQYFGPGTRLTVT.

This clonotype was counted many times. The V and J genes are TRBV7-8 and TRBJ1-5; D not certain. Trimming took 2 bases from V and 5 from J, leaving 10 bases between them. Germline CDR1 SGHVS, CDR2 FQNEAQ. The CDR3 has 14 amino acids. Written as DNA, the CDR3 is TGTGCCAGCAGCTTACAGGTTAGAGATCAGCCCCAGCATTTT. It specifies CASSLQVRDQPQHF.

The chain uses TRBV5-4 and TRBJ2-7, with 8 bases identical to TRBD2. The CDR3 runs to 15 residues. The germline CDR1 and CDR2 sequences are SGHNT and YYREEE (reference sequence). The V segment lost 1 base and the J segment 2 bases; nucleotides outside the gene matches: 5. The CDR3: CASSLSPAGAYEQYF. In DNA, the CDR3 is TGTGCCAGCAGCTTGAGCCCAGCGGGAGCCTACGAGCAGTACTTC.

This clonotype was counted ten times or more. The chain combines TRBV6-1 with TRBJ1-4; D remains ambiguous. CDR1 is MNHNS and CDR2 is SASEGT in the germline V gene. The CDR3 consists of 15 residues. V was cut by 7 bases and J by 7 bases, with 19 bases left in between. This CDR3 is CASTKEPGSAEKLFF. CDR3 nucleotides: TGTGCCAGCACCAAAGAGCCAGGATCGGCTGAAAAACTGTTTTTT.

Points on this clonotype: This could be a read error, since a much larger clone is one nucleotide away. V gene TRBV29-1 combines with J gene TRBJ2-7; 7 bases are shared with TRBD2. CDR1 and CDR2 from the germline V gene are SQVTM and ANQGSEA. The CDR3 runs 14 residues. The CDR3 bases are TGCAGCGTGGGTGGTACTAGCGCAACCTACGAGCGGTACTTC. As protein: CSVGGTSATYERYF.

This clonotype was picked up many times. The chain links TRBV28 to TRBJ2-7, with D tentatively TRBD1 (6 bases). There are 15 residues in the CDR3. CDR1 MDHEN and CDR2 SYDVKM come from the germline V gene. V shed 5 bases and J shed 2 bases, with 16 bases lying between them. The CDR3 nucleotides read TGTGCCAGCAGTGGGGCGCGGACAGTGACCTACGAGCAGTACTTC. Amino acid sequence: CASSGARTVTYEQYF.

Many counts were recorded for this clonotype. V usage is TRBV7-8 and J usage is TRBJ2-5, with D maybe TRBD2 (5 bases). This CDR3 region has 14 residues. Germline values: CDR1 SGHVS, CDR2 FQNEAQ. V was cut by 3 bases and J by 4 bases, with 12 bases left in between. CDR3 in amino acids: CASSFGRNRETQYF. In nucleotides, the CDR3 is TGTGCCAGCAGCTTTGGGAGAAACAGAGAGACCCAGTACTTC. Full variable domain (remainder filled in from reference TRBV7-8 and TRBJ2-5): GAGVSQSPRYKVAKRGQDVALRCDPISGHVSLFWYQQALGQGPEFLTYFQNEAQLDKSGLPSDRFFAERPEGSVSTLKIQRTQQEDSAVYLCASSFGRNRETQYFGPGTRLLVL.

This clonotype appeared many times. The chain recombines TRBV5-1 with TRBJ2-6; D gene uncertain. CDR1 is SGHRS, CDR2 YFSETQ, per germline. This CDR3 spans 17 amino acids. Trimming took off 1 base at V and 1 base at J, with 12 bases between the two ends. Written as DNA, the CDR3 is TGCGCCAGCAGCTTGTCTCCTGGCCCGTCTGGGGCCAACGTCCTGACTTTC. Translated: CASSLSPGPSGANVLTF.

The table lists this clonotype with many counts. CDR3 amino acids: CASSYFRTGPYGYTF. CDR3 DNA: TGTGCCAGCAGCTATTTCCGGACAGGCCCCTATGGCTACACCTTC. The chain has TRBV7-2 and TRBJ1-2, with TRBD1 matching 7 bases. Germline values: CDR1 SGHTA, CDR2 FQGNSA. Losses at the gene ends were 4 bases for V and 4 bases for J; bases not matched to a gene: 9. CDR3 length: 15 amino acids.

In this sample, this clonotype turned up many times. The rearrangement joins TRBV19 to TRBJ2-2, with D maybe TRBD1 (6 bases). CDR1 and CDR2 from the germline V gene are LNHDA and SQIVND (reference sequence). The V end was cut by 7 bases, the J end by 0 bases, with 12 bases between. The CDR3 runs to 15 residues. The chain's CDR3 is CASNSGATNTGELFF. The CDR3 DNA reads TGTGCCAGTAACTCAGGGGCTACGAACACCGGGGAGCTGTTTTTT.

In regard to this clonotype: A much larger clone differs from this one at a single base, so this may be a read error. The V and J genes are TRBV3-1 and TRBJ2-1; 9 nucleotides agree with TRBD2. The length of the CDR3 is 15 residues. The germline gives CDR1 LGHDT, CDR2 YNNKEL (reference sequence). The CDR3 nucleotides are TGTGGCAGCAGCCACCTAGCGGGAAGCGACAATGAGCAGTTCTTC. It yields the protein CGSSHLAGSDNEQFF.